The clone carrying this T cell receptor beta chain was counted only a few times. Methods used by the authors: Amplification of reference gene primers provided the estimated nucleated cell counts. Only in-frame clones appear in the TCRdb table, and some are missing; sequencing was by immunoSEQ multiplex PCR. V, J and clone size are those of that table, while D and trimming were read from the DNA. The sample includes over 200,000 clones, over 65% of them seen just once. This record belongs to a study of blood T cell repertoires in COVID-19. Study-wide background: Material from acute and convalescent COVID-19 was sourced from the United States, Italy and Spain. From T cells, B-cell-depleted T cells, or PBMCs came the material, which was cDNA or gDNA.

J gave up 3 bases and V 2 bases, and 2 bases lay outside the gene matches. The CDR3 sequence is 15 residues long. Germline V lookup: CDR1 MGHDK, CDR2 SYGVNS. The specimen sequenced was peripheral blood. J is TRBJ1-2 and V is TRBV25-1; 11 positions match TRBD1. The sequence came from a woman between 70 and 85 years old with active or convalescent COVID-19. The CDR3 nucleotides read TGTGCCAGCAGTGAAGGACAGGGGGCCCACTATGGCTACACCTTC. This codes for CASSEGQGAHYGYTF.